The 32 T cell receptor beta chains presented below share a single source sample, sequenced in a study of monozygotic twins with inflammatory bowel disease. TCRdb reprocessed the 5' RACE reads and reports one entry per CDR3 protein, with no DNA. This sample's clone table lists 110,000 to 150,000 distinct CDR3 sequences. The material sequenced was blood. Source of these receptors: a human donor with ulcerative colitis or Crohn's disease, or a healthy co-twin of an affected twin (not recorded which).

This sequence joins TRBV6-1 and TRBJ2-2. The CDR3 covers 14 residues. Germline CDR1 and CDR2: MNHNS and SASEGT. CDR3 sequence reads: CASSALNKGRELFF.

The gene calls are TRBV20-1 and TRBJ2-7. Germline CDR1 and CDR2: DFQATT and SNEGSKA (reference sequence). The CDR3 has 13 amino acids. CDR3 in amino acids: CSARHLMAYEQYF.

The rearrangement joins TRBV7-6 to TRBJ2-3; TCRdb picks TRBD2, but there is no DNA to check that call. Germline V gene data show CDR1 as SGHVS and CDR2 as FNYEAQ. This CDR3 is 17 amino acids long. This chain's CDR3 is CASSLTRRGTSTDTQYF.

This chain links TRBV5-8 with TRBJ1-1; the D call of TRBD1 rests on TCRdb alone, since no DNA is present to check it. The CDR3 runs to 15 residues. The germline CDR1 and CDR2 sequences are SGHTS and YDEGEE. This chain's CDR3 is CASSAGTHMNTEAFF.

V and J are TRBV2 and TRBJ2-3; the D gene TCRdb calls, TRBD1, cannot be checked with no DNA. Germline V gene sequence: CDR1 SNHLY, CDR2 FYNNEI. There are 16 residues in the CDR3. The CDR3: CASSELGTEGTDTQYF.

The chain carries TRBV25-1 and TRBJ2-7; TCRdb returns TRBD1, unconfirmable since there is no DNA. CDR1 and CDR2 (germline): MGHDK, SYGVNS. This CDR3 region has 15 residues. The CDR3 sequence is CASSEFDRGRYEQYF.

V is TRBV20-1 and J is TRBJ1-2; TCRdb selects TRBD1, and the lack of DNA leaves this call unchecked. CDR1 and CDR2 from the germline V gene are DFQATT and SNEGSKA (reference sequence). The CDR3 has 15 residues. CDR3 sequence: CSAPPGGGPQYGYTF.

This chain joins TRBV5-8 and TRBJ2-5. Germline V lookup: CDR1 SGHTS, CDR2 YDEGEE. This CDR3 has 12 residues. CDR3 loop: CASNAFQETQYF.

This chain uses TRBV5-1 with TRBJ2-1; the TCRdb D gene call, TRBD1, has no DNA to confirm it. The CDR3 runs to 15 residues. The V gene's germline CDR1 is SGHRS and CDR2 YFSETQ. CDR3 region: CASSLLLGAQGGQFF.

The genes are TRBV11-3 and TRBJ1-3; with no DNA, the TCRdb D assignment of TRBD1 cannot be verified. This CDR3 has 16 amino acids. Germline values: CDR1 SGHNT, CDR2 YENEEA. CDR3 sequence: CASSLDGRVTGNTIYF.

V is TRBV20-1 and J is TRBJ2-7; TCRdb names TRBD1, which stays unverified in the absence of DNA. Germline assignment: CDR1 DFQATT and CDR2 SNEGSKA (reference sequence). This CDR3 has 17 residues. CDR3 in amino acids: CSASPLTSAPASYEQYF.

The CDR3: CASSYTGDLYF. The chain joins TRBV6-6 to TRBJ1-3; TCRdb designates TRBD1, a call that cannot be tested without DNA. The length of the CDR3 is 11 residues. Germline V gene sequence: CDR1 MNHNY, CDR2 SVGAGI (reference sequence).

This chain uses TRBV7-6 with TRBJ2-1; absent DNA, TCRdb's TRBD2 call cannot be checked. The CDR3 has 15 amino acids. Germline V gene sequence: CDR1 SGHVS, CDR2 FNYEAQ. CDR3 protein: CASSSIAGEVDEQFF.

V is TRBV5-1 and J is TRBJ2-7. Per germline, CDR1 SGHRS and CDR2 YFSETQ. This CDR3 comprises 14 residues. The CDR3 region is CAGSLSGSSYEQYF.

The chain combines TRBV4-3 with TRBJ2-7; TCRdb proposes TRBD2, but this gene call is untestable without DNA. This CDR3 has 16 amino acids. The V gene's germline CDR1 is LGHNA and CDR2 YSLEER. This CDR3 is CASSRGLAGSEYEQYF.

The rearrangement links TRBV10-2 to TRBJ2-1; no DNA is available, so the TRBD2 call from TCRdb remains unchecked. This CDR3 has 14 amino acids. The V gene's germline CDR1 is WSHSY and CDR2 SAAADI. This chain's CDR3 is CASSETSIYNEQFF.

The chain carries TRBV20-1 and TRBJ1-2; TCRdb lists TRBD1, though no DNA is available to test this call. The CDR3 loop spans 15 amino acids. Germline V CDR1 and CDR2: DFQATT, SNEGSKA (reference sequence). The CDR3 loop reads CSAETGRGANYGYTF.

The chain combines TRBV3-1 with TRBJ1-1; TCRdb's D gene call, TRBD1, goes unchecked for lack of DNA. Germline lookup yields CDR1 LGHDT and CDR2 YNNKEL (reference sequence). The CDR3 is 15 amino acids. CDR3 sequence reads: CASSQGRGLNTEAFF.

This sequence joins TRBV27 and TRBJ1-2; the D call from TCRdb, TRBD1, cannot be confirmed without DNA. The CDR3 is made up of 14 amino acids. Germline assignment: CDR1 MNHEY and CDR2 SMNVEV (reference sequence). CDR3: CASSLKAGGFGYTF.

This sequence joins TRBV20-1 and TRBJ2-7; TCRdb calls TRBD2, which cannot be checked without DNA. The CDR3 consists of 16 residues. The germline V gene has CDR1 DFQATT and CDR2 SNEGSKA (reference sequence). The CDR3 is CSAPWTSGRPSYEQYF.

The rearrangement joins TRBV20-1 to TRBJ2-3; TCRdb reports TRBD2, a call that lacks DNA to check it against. This CDR3 region has 14 residues. Per the germline V gene, CDR1 is DFQATT and CDR2 is SNEGSKA (reference sequence). The chain's CDR3 is CSAVSGRPADTQYF.

The V call is TRBV12-3 or TRBV12-4, the J call TRBJ2-1; TCRdb outputs TRBD2, but without DNA this stays unchecked. CDR3 length equals 16 residues. The CDR3 loop reads CASSLAGLAGYNEQFF.

This rearrangement joins TRBV3-1 to TRBJ2-7; lacking DNA, the TRBD1 call made by TCRdb goes unchecked. Germline CDR1 reads LGHDT; CDR2 reads YNNKEL (reference sequence). This CDR3 region has 13 residues. The CDR3 sequence is CASSQDSGGEQYF.

The J gene is TRBJ1-3, the V gene TRBV11-2. This CDR3 has 14 residues. Germline assignment: CDR1 SGHAT and CDR2 FQNNGV. This chain's CDR3 is CASSLEGSGNTIYF. The whole variable domain, remainder taken from reference TRBV11-2 and TRBJ1-3, is EAGVAQSPRYKIIEKRQSVAFWCNPISGHATLYWYQQILGQGPKLLIQFQNNGVVDDSQLPKDRFSAERLKGVDSTLKIQPAKLEDSAVYLCASSLEGSGNTIYFGEGSWLTVV.

This chain connects TRBV5-1 to TRBJ1-5. The CDR3 totals 15 residues. The germline V gene encodes CDR1 SGHRS and CDR2 YFSETQ. This CDR3 reads CASSLGPFSNQPQHF.

The V call is TRBV5-4, the J call TRBJ1-2. The CDR3 consists of 13 residues. Per germline, CDR1 SGHNT and CDR2 YYREEE (reference sequence). The CDR3 here is CASSDDWNYGYTF.

The chain joins TRBV29-1 to TRBJ2-1; TCRdb indicates TRBD2, and absent DNA this call remains unverified. CDR1 and CDR2 from the germline V gene are SQVTM and ANQGSEA. This CDR3 has 13 amino acids. CDR3 residues: CSVGTGAYNEQFF.

The rearrangement links TRBV12-5 to TRBJ1-2. This CDR3 region has 13 residues. Germline V gives CDR1 LGHNT, CDR2 FRNRAP. The chain's CDR3 is CASGLDMAGGYTF. Using reference TRBV12-5 and TRBJ1-2 for the parts outside the CDR3, the full variable domain is DARVTQTPRHKVTEMGQEVTMRCQPILGHNTVFWYRQTMMQGLELLAYFRNRAPLDDSGMPKDRFSAEMPDATLATLKIQPSEPRDSAVYFCASGLDMAGGYTFGSGTRLTVV.

CDR3 residues: CAWSGGAPYGYTF. V gene TRBV30 combines with J gene TRBJ1-2; TCRdb's D gene call, TRBD1, goes unchecked for lack of DNA. This CDR3 has 13 amino acids. Germline V gives CDR1 GTSNPN, CDR2 SVGIG (reference sequence).

This chain connects TRBV20-1 to TRBJ2-4; TCRdb's assignment of TRBD2 cannot be checked, as there is no DNA. Germline CDR1 is DFQATT and CDR2 is SNEGSKA (reference sequence). This CDR3 comprises 17 residues. The CDR3 reads CSAPLPGLAVAKNIQYF.

V and J are TRBV3-1 and TRBJ2-7; TCRdb lists TRBD1, though no DNA is available to test this call. CDR1 is LGHDT and CDR2 is YNNKEL in the germline V gene (reference sequence). The CDR3 consists of 14 residues. CDR3 protein: CASSHTRGSYEQYF.

The V and J genes are TRBV11-2 and TRBJ1-5. Germline values: CDR1 SGHAT, CDR2 FQNNGV. This CDR3 has 16 amino acids. The CDR3 reads CASSLLPGEGNQPQHF.